This T cell receptor beta chain was profiled in a study of blood T cell repertoires in COVID-19. Study-level information: Whether acute or convalescent, the COVID-19 samples came from the United States, Italy and Spain.

In the study's own analysis: By means of reference gene primer amplification, nucleated cell counts were estimated. The method was immunoSEQ multiplex PCR; TCRdb's version includes in-frame clones alone and lacks a portion of them. V, J and clone size reflect that table, while D and trimming were determined from the DNA. The data show some 80,000 clones, 70% to 90% seen once. There are 14 residues in the CDR3. Germline V gene lookup returns CDR1 SNHLY and CDR2 FYNNEI. V dropped 1 base and J dropped 6 bases, with 10 bases sitting between them. The receptor's source is a man between 60 and 75 years old with COVID-19, enrolled during active disease. The chain links TRBV2 to TRBJ2-4; D call uncertain. Source material: peripheral blood. This CDR3 reads CASSEGNGLNIQYF. CDR3 bases: TGTGCCAGCAGTGAAGGTAACGGGTTAAACATTCAGTACTTC. The whole variable domain, remainder taken from reference TRBV2 and TRBJ2-4, is EPEVTQTPSHQVTQMGQEVILRCVPISNHLYFYWYRQILGQKVEFLVSFYNNEISEKSEIFDDQFSVERPDGSNFTLKIRSTKLEDSAMYFCASSEGNGLNIQYFGAGTRLSVL.